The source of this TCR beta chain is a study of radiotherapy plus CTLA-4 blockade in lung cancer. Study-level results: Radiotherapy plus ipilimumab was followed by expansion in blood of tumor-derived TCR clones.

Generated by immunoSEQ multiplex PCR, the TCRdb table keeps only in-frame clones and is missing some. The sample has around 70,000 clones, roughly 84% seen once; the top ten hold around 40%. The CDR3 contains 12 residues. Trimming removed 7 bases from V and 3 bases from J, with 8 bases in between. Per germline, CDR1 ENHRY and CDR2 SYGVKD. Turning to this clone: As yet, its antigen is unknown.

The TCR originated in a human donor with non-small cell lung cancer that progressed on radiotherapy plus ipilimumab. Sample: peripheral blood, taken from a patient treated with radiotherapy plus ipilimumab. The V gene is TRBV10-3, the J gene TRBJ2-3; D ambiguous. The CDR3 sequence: CAIKSRTDTQYF. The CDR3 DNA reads TGTGCCATCAAGTCGAGGACAGATACGCAGTATTTT.